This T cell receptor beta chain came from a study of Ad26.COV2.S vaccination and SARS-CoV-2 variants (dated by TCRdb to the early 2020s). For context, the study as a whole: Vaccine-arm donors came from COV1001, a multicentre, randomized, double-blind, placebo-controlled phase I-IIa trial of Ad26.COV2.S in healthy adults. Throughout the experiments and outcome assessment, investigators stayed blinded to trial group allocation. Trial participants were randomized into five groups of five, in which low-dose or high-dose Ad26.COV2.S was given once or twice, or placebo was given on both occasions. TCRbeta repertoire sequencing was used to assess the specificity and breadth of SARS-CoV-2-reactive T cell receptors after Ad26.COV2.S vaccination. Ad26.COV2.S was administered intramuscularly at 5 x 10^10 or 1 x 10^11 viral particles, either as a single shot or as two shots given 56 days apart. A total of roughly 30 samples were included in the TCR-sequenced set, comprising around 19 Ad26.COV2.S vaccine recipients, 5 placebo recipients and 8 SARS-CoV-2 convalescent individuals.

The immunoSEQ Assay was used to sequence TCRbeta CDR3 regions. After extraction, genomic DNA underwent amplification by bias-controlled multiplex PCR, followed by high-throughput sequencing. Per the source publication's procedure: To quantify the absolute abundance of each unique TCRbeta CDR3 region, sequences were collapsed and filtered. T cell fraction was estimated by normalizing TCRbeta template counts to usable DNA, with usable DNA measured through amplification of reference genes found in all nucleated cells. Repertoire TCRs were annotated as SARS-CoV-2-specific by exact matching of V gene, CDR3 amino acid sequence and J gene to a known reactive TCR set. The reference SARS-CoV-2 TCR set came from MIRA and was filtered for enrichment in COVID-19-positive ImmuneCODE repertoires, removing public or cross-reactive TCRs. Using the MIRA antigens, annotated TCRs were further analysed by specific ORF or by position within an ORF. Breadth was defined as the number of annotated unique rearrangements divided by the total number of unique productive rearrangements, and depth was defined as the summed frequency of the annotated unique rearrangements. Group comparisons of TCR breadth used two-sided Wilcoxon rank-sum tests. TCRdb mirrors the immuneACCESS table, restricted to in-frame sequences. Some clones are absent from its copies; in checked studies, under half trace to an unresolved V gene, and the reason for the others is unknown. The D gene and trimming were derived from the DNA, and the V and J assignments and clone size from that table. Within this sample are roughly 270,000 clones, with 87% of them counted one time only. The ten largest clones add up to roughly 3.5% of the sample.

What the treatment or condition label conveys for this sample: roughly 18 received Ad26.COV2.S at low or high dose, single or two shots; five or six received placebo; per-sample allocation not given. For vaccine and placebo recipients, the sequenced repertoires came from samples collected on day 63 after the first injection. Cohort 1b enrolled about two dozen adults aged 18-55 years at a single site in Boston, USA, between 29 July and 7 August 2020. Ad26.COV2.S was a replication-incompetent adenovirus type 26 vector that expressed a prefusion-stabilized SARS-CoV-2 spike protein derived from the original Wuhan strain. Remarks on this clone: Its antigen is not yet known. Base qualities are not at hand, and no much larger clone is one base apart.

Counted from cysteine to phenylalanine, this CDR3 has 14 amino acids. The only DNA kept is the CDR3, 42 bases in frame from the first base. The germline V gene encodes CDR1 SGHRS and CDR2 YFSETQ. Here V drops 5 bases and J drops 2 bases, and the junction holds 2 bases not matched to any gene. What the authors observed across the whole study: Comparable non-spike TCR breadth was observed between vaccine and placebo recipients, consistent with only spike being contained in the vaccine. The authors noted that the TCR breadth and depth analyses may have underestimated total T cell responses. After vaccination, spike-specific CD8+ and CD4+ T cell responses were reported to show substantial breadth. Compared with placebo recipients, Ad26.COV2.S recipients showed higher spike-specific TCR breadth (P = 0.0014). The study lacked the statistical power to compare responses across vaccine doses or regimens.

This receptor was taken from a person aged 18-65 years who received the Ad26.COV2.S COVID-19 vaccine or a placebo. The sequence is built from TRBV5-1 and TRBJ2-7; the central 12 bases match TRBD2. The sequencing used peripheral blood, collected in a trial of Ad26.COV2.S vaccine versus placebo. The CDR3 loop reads CASRASGGAYEQYF. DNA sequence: TGCGCCAGCAGGGCTAGCGGGGGGGCCTACGAGCAGTACTTC. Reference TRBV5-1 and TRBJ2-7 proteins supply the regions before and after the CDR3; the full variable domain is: KAGVTQTPRYLIKTRGQQVTLSCSPISGHRSVSWYQQTPGQGLQFLFEYFSETQRNKGNFPGRFSGRQFSNSRSEMNVSTLELGDSALYLCASRASGGAYEQYFGPGTRLTVT.